This T cell receptor beta chain is from a study of T cell responses to AZD1222 COVID-19 vaccine. About this clone itself: What it binds is not known.

The CDR3 sequence is 14 residues long. Trimming pared 10 bases from V and 6 bases from J, leaving 19 bases between. Germline values: CDR1 SNHLY, CDR2 FYNNEI. Assay used: immunoSEQ multiplex PCR; TCRdb lists only in-frame clones, some missing. The sample includes some 150,000 clones, about nine tenths seen only once; the top ten take about 4.3%. Study-wide points: Scientists sampled the repertoires only once the peak T cell response had passed.

Material: peripheral blood, obtained 28 days after the second dose of the MenACWY control vaccine. This receptor was identified in an adult who received the MenACWY meningococcal vaccine as a control. The rearrangement links TRBV2 to TRBJ2-1, with D maybe TRBD2 (6 bases). CDR3 region: CATPTLYGGNEQFF. The CDR3 region has the DNA TGTGCCACTCCGACCCTTTACGGGGGCAATGAGCAGTTCTTC.